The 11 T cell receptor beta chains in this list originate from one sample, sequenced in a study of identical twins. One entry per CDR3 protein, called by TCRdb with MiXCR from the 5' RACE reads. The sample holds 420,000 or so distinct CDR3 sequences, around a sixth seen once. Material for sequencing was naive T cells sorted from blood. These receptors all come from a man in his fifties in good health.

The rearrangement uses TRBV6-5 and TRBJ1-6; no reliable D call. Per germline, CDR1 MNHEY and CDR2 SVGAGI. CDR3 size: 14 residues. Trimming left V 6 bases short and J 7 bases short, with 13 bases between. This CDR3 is CASRYGGSNSPLHF. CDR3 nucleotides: TGTGCCAGCAGGTACGGCGGTTCGAATTCACCCCTCCACTTT.

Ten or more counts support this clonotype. The CDR3, as DNA: TGCAGCGCCGGGACCGGGGGGATTGAGGCTTTCTTT. It codes for CSAGTGGIEAFF. J is TRBJ1-1 and V is TRBV29-1; the D gene is possibly TRBD1 (5 bases). Per the germline V gene, CDR1 is SQVTM and CDR2 is ANQGSEA. The CDR3 covers 12 residues. Trimming pared 7 bases from V and 11 bases from J, leaving 20 bases between.

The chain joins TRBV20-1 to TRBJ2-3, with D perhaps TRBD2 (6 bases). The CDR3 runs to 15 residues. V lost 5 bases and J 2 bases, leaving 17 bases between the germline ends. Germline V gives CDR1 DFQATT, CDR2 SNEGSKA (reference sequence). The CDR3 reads CSAPRGPSDTDTQYF. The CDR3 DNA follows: TGCAGTGCTCCCCGGGGTCCTAGCGACACAGATACGCAGTATTTT.

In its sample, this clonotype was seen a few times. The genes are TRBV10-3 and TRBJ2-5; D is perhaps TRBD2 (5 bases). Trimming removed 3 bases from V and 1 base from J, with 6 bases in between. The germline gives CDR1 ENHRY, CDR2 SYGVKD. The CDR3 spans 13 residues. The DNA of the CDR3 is TGTGCCATCAGTGACGGACTCCAAGAGACCCAGTACTTC. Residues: CAISDGLQETQYF.

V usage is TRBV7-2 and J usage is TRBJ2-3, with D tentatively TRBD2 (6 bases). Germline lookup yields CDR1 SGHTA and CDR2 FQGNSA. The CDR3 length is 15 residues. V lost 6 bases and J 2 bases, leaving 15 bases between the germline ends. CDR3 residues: CASSPGLTPTDTQYF. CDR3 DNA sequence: TGTGCCAGCAGTCCCGGACTAACCCCCACAGATACGCAGTATTTT. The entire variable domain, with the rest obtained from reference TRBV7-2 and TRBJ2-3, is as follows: GAGVSQSPSNKVTEKGKDVELRCDPISGHTALYWYRQSLGQGLEFLIYFQGNSAPDKSGLPSDRFSAERTGGSVSTLTIQRTQQEDSAVYLCASSPGLTPTDTQYFGPGTRLTVL.

The CDR3 DNA reads TGTGCCAGCAGTCCCTACGGGGTGGGGACGGAGACCCAGTACTTC. It encodes CASSPYGVGTETQYF. This chain joins TRBV28 and TRBJ2-5; the D gene could be TRBD1 or TRBD2 (5 bases each). V was pared by 5 bases and J by 5 bases, with 18 bases between. Germline V gene lookup returns CDR1 MDHEN and CDR2 SYDVKM. The CDR3 totals 15 residues.

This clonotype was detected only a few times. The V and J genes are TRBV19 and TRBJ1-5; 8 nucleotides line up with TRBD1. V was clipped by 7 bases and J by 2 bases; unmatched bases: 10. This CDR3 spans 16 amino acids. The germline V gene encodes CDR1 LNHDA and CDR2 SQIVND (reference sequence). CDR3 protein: CASNPQGARGNQPQHF. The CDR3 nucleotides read TGTGCCAGTAATCCCCAGGGGGCGCGAGGCAATCAGCCCCAGCATTTT.

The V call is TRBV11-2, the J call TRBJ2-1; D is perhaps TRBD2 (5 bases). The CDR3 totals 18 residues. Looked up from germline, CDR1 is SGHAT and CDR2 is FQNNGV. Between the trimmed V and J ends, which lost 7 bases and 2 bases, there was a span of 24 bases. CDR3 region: CASIQAAGRSLAYNEQFF. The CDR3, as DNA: TGTGCCAGCATCCAAGCGGCTGGACGGTCCCTTGCCTACAATGAGCAGTTCTTC.

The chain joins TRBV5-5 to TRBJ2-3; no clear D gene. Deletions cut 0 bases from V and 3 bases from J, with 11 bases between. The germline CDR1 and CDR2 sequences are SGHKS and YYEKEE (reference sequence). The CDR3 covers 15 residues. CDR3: CASSLGFARTDTQYF. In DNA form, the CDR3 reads TGTGCCAGCAGCTTGGGGTTCGCCCGAACAGATACGCAGTATTTT.

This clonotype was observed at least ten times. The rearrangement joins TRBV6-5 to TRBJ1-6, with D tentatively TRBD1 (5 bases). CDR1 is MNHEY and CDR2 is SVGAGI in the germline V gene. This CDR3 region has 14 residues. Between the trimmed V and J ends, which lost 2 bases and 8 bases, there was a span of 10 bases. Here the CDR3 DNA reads TGTGCCAGCAGTTACAGGGACCCATATTCACCCCTCCACTTT. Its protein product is CASSYRDPYSPLHF.

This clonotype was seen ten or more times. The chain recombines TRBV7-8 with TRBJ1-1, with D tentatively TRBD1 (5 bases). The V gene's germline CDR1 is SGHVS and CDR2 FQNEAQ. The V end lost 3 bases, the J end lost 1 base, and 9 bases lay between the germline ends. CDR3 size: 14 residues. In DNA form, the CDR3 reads TGTGCCAGCAGCTTGGCGACAGCGAACACTGAAGCTTTCTTT. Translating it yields CASSLATANTEAFF.